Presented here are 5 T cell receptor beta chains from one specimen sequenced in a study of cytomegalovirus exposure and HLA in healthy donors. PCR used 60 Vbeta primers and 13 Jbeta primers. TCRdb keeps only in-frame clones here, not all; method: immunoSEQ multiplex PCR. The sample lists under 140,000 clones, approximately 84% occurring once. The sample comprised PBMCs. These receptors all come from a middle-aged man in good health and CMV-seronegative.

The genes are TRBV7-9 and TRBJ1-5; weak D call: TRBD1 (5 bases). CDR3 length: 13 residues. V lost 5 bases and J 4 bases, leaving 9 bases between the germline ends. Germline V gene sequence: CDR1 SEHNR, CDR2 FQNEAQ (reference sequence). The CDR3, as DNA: TGTGCCAGCAGCCCCTCAGGGAATCAGCCCCAGCATTTT. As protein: CASSPSGNQPQHF.

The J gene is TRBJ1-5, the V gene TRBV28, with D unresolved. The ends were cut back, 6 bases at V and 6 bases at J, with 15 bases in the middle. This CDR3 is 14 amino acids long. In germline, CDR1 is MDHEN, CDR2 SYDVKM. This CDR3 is CASSFSYRVQPQHF. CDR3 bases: TGTGCCAGCAGCTTCTCCTACCGGGTTCAGCCCCAGCATTTT.

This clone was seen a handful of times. CDR3 coding DNA: TGTGCCAGCAGCCAACAGGGGACACCCTACGAGCAGTACTTC. It specifies CASSQQGTPYEQYF. The chain uses TRBV7-2 and TRBJ2-7; 7 bases agree with TRBD1. V shed 5 bases, J shed 2 bases, and the junction held 6 bases outside the gene matches. CDR1 and CDR2 (germline): SGHTA, FQGNSA. The CDR3 runs to 14 residues.

CDR3 DNA sequence: TGTGCCAGCAGGAAATTCCGAGGGAGCTCCTACAATGAGCAGTTCTTC. Translated, it gives CASRKFRGSSYNEQFF. The chain uses TRBV2 and TRBJ2-1, with D maybe TRBD2 (5 bases). CDR1 is SNHLY and CDR2 is FYNNEI in the germline V gene. CDR3 length equals 16 residues. Trimming pared 6 bases from V and 0 bases from J, leaving 15 bases between.

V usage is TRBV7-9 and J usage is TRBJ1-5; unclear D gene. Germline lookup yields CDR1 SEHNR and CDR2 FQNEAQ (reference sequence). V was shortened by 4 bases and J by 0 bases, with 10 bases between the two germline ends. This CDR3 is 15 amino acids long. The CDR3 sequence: CASSSSDNSNQPQHF. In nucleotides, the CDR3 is TGTGCCAGCAGCTCGTCCGACAATAGCAATCAGCCCCAGCATTTT.